The 13 T cell receptor beta chains listed next were all sequenced from one sample in a study of CD8+CD57+ T cells in acquired aplastic anemia. TCR beta VDJ combinations and CDR3 sequences were profiled from genomic DNA. TCRdb independently ran MiXCR on the reads; one entry per CDR3 protein. There are under 200,000 distinct CDR3 sequences in the sample; about 48% occur only once, and 1.1% lies in the top ten. The specimen sequenced was sorted CD4+, CD8+, or CD8+CD57+ T cells (not recorded which) from PBMCs. The receptors were sampled from a human donor in good health.

The sample holds many counts of this clonotype. The chain couples TRBV7-3 to TRBJ2-2; no firm D call. V was cut by 1 base and J by 5 bases, with 5 bases left in between. The CDR3 sequence is 13 residues long. Germline assignment: CDR1 SGHTA and CDR2 FQGTGA. The CDR3 protein is CASSLNPTGELFF. In DNA, the CDR3 is TGTGCCAGCAGCTTAAACCCTACCGGGGAGCTGTTTTTT.

This clonotype showed up many times. The chain recombines TRBV7-3 with TRBJ2-5, with 9 bases fitting TRBD2. Looked up from germline, CDR1 is SGHTA and CDR2 is FQGTGA. The CDR3 is 13 residues long. V shed 4 bases and J 4 bases; nucleotides not matched to a gene: 1. The CDR3 spells CASSSTSGETQYF. The CDR3 coding sequence is TGTGCCAGCAGCTCGACTAGCGGAGAGACCCAGTACTTC. The variable domain in full, completed from reference TRBV7-3 and TRBJ2-5, reads GAGVSQTPSNKVTEKGKYVELRCDPISGHTALYWYRQSLGQGPEFLIYFQGTGAADDSGLPNDRFFAVRPEGSVSTLKIQRTERGDSAVYLCASSSTSGETQYFGPGTRLLVL.

The sample holds many counts of this clonotype. This rearrangement joins TRBV6-2 or TRBV6-3 to TRBJ2-5; no firm D call. V gave up 7 bases and J gave up 1 base, with 10 bases separating them. The CDR3 length is 13 residues. The germline gives CDR1 MNHEY, CDR2 SVGEGT. The CDR3, as DNA: TGTGCCAGCAAACGGCTGACCCAAGAGACCCAGTACTTC. It codes for CASKRLTQETQYF.

The DNA of the CDR3 is TGTGCCAGCAGTAGCGCAGGAGTTAACGGGGAGCTGTTTTTT. Encoded protein: CASSSAGVNGELFF. The chain joins TRBV5-5 to TRBJ2-2; a weak D match, TRBD2 (5 bases). The V end lost 5 bases, the J end lost 7 bases, and 15 bases lay between the germline ends. Germline CDR1 and CDR2: SGHKS and YYEKEE (reference sequence). The CDR3 contains 14 residues. Together with reference TRBV5-5 and TRBJ2-2, the CDR3 gives the full variable domain: DAGVTQSPTHLIKTRGQQVTLRCSPISGHKSVSWYQQVLGQGPQFIFQYYEKEERGRGNFPDRFSARQFPNYSSELNVNALLLGDSALYLCASSSAGVNGELFFGEGSRLTVL.

V usage is TRBV29-1 and J usage is TRBJ2-7; 10 bases match TRBD1. The CDR3 has 14 amino acids. The trim removed 2 bases at V and 3 bases at J, leaving 4 bases unmatched. The V gene's germline CDR1 is SQVTM and CDR2 ANQGSEA. The CDR3 spells CSVEIGDRGYEQYF. Written as DNA, the CDR3 is TGCAGCGTTGAAATTGGGGACAGGGGCTACGAGCAGTACTTC.

This clonotype has ten or more counts. This sequence joins TRBV20-1 and TRBJ2-3; 7 nucleotides agree with TRBD2. There are 10 residues in the CDR3. The J segment lost 14 bases and the V segment lost 4 bases, leaving 6 bases of the junction unmatched. Germline values: CDR1 DFQATT, CDR2 SNEGSKA (reference sequence). CDR3 amino acids: CSATSGAVYF. DNA of the CDR3: TGCAGTGCTACTAGCGGAGCGGTGTATTTT.

About this clonotype: A much larger clone lies one base from this, so it may be a read error. The chain is built from TRBV12-5 and TRBJ2-3; D perhaps matches TRBD2 (6 bases). Looked up from germline, CDR1 is LGHNT and CDR2 is FRNRAP. The CDR3 has 14 residues. V lost 4 bases to trimming and J lost 6 bases, with 14 bases between them. The chain's CDR3 is CASGSDGGTDTQYF. CDR3 nucleotides: TGTGCTAGTGGTTCCGACGGGGGTACGGATACGCAGTATTTT.

This chain connects TRBV25-1 to TRBJ1-2, with unresolved D. Germline V gene lookup returns CDR1 MGHDK and CDR2 SYGVNS. This CDR3 contains 13 residues. With 6 bases removed from V and 8 bases from J, the gap between germline ends came to 16 bases. The CDR3, as DNA: TGTGCCAGCAGCTTCGGGTTAGCGGGGGGCTACACCTTC. Its translation: CASSFGLAGGYTF.

This clonotype was detected once. V is TRBV24-1 and J is TRBJ2-7; no clear D gene. The V end lost 5 bases, the J end lost 7 bases, and 8 bases lay between the germline ends. Per the germline V gene, CDR1 is KGHDR and CDR2 is SFDVKD. This CDR3 is built from 11 residues. The CDR3 coding sequence is TGTGCCACCAGTGGAGGCTTTGAGCAGTACTTC. Protein: CATSGGFEQYF.

In its sample, this clonotype was seen a few times. The rearrangement uses TRBV10-3 and TRBJ1-2, with a possible D match to TRBD1 (6 bases). Germline V gene sequence: CDR1 ENHRY, CDR2 SYGVKD. The CDR3 sequence is 13 residues long. V was shortened by 7 bases and J by 4 bases, with 13 bases between the two germline ends. The CDR3 nucleotides are TGTGCCATCAACGTCGACAGGCTCTATGGCTACACCTTC. Translation gives CAINVDRLYGYTF.

This clonotype was recorded many times. This sequence joins TRBV20-1 and TRBJ2-2; a possible D gene is TRBD1 (5 bases). The CDR3 sequence is 15 residues long. V lost 6 bases and J lost 4, with 18 bases in between. The germline V gene has CDR1 DFQATT and CDR2 SNEGSKA (reference sequence). The chain's CDR3 is CSANDRVRSTGELFF. CDR3 coding DNA: TGCAGTGCCAACGACAGAGTCCGTTCCACCGGGGAGCTGTTTTTT.

This clonotype was recorded many times. Compared with germline, one end of the junction differs, possibly owing to a read error. CDR3 residues: CATRGAGNGKLFF. In DNA, the CDR3 is TGTGCCACGCGAGGGGCAGGGAATGGAAAACTGTTTTTT. This sequence joins TRBV10-3 and TRBJ1-4; maybe TRBD1 (5 bases). The germline CDR1 and CDR2 sequences are ENHRY and SYGVKD. The CDR3 runs to 13 residues.

There are many counts of this clonotype. This rearrangement joins TRBV12-5 to TRBJ1-5; D is undetermined. The ends were cut back, 2 bases at V and 6 bases at J, with 2 bases in the middle. Germline CDR1 is LGHNT and CDR2 is FRNRAP. This CDR3 has 11 amino acids. CDR3 amino acids: CASGLTQPQHF. CDR3 bases: TGTGCTAGTGGTTTGACTCAGCCCCAGCATTTT.